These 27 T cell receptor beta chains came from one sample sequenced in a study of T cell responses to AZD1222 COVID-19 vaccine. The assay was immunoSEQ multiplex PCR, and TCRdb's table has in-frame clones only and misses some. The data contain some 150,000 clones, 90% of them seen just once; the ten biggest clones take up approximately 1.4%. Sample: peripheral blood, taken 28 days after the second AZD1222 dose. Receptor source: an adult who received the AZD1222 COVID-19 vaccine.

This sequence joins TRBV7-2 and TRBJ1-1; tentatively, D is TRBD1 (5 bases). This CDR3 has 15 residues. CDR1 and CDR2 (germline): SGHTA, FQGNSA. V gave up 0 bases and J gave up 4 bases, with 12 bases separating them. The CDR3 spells CASSLAPGGGTEAFF. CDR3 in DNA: TGTGCCAGCAGCTTAGCGCCGGGGGGGGGCACTGAAGCTTTCTTT.

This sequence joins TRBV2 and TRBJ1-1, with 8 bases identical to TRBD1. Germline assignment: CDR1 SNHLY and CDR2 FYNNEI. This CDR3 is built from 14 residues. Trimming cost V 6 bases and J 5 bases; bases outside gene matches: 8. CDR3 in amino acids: CASSLTGDITEAFF. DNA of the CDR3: TGTGCCAGCAGCCTGACAGGGGATATTACTGAAGCTTTCTTT.

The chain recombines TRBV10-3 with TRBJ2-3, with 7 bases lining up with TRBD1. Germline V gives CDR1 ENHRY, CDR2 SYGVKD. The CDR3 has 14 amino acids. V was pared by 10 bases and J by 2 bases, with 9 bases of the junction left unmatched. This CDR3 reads CATGRGGSTDTQYF. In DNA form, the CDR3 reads TGTGCCACAGGACGAGGGGGCTCCACAGATACGCAGTATTTT.

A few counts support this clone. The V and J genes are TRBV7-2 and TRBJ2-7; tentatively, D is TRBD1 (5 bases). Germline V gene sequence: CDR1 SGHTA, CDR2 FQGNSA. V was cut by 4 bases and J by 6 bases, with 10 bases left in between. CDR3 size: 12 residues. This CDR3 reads CASSSQGTEQYF. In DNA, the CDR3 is TGTGCCAGCAGCTCGCAGGGAACCGAGCAGTACTTC.

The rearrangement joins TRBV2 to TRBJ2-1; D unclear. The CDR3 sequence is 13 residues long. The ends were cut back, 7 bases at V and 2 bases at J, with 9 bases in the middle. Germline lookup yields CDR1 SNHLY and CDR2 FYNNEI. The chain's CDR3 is CASIGPTYNEQFF. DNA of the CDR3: TGTGCCAGCATTGGGCCCACCTACAATGAGCAGTTCTTC.

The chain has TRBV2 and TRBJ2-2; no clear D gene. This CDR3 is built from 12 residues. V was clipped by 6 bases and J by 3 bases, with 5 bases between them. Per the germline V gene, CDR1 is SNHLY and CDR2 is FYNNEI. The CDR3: CASRPYTGELFF. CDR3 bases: TGTGCCAGCAGGCCATACACCGGGGAGCTGTTTTTT.

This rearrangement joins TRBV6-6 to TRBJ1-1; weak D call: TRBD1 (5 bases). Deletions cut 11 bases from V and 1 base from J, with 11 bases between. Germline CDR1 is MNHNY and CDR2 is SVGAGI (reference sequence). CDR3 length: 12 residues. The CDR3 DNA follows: TGTGCCTCTACTGGGGCGAACACTGAAGCTTTCTTT. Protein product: CASTGANTEAFF.

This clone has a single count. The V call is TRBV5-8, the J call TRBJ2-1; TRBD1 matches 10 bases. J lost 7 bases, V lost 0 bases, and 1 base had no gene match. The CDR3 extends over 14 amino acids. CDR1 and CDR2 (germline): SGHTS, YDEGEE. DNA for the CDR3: TGTGCCAGCAGCTTGGGACAGGGGGCGAATGAGCAGTTCTTC. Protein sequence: CASSLGQGANEQFF.

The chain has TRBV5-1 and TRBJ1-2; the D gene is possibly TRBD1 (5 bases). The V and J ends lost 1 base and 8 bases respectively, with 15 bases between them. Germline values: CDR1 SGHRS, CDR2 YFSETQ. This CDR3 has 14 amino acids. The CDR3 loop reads CASSLTTGTMGYTF. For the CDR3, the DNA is TGCGCCAGCAGCTTGACAACAGGAACTATGGGCTACACCTTC.

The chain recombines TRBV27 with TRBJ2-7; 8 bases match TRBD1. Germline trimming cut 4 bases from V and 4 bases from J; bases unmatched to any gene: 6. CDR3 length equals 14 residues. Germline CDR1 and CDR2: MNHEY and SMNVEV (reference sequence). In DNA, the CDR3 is TGTGCCAGCAGTTCGGGACAGGCCTTGTACGAGCAGTACTTC. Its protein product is CASSSGQALYEQYF.

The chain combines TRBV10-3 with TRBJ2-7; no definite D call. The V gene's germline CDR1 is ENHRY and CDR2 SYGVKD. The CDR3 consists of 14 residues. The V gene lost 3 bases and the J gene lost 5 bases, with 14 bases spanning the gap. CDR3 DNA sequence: TGTGCCATCAGTGAACGTGGGCCCCAGAACGAGCAGTACTTC. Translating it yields CAISERGPQNEQYF.

This CDR3 is CASSFLASHTGELFF. In DNA, the CDR3 is TGTGCCAGCAGCTTTCTAGCTAGCCACACCGGGGAGCTGTTTTTT. V gene TRBV5-4 combines with J gene TRBJ2-2, with D perhaps matching TRBD2 (5 bases). This CDR3 is built from 15 residues. Germline CDR1 and CDR2: SGHNT and YYREEE (reference sequence). The V end lost 2 bases, the J end lost 3 bases, and 11 bases lay between the germline ends.

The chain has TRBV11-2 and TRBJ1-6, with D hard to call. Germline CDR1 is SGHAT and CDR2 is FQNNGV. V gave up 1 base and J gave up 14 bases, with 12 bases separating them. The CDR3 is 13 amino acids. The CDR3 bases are TGTGCCAGCAGCTTAGGGGGTCTTAGGTCCCTCCACTTT. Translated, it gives CASSLGGLRSLHF. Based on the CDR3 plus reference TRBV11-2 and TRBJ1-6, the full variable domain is EAGVAQSPRYKIIEKRQSVAFWCNPISGHATLYWYQQILGQGPKLLIQFQNNGVVDDSQLPKDRFSAERLKGVDSTLKIQPAKLEDSAVYLCASSLGGLRSLHFGNGTRLTVT.

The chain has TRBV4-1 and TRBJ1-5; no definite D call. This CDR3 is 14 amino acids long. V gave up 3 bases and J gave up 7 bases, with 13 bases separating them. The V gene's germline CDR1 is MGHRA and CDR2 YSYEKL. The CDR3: CASSHGPKNQPQHF. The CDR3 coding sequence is TGCGCCAGCAGCCATGGGCCAAAAAACCAGCCCCAGCATTTT.

The CDR3 loop reads CASSLARTSRPNEQFF. The CDR3 bases are TGTGCCAGCAGCTTAGCCCGGACTAGCAGGCCGAATGAGCAGTTCTTC. This sequence joins TRBV11-2 and TRBJ2-1; 8 bases line up with TRBD2. With V trimmed by 1 base and J by 7 bases, 9 bases remained unmatched. Germline V lookup: CDR1 SGHAT, CDR2 FQNNGV. CDR3 length: 16 amino acids.

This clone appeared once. DNA of the CDR3: TGTGCCTGGAAGCAGCAGCTGAACACCGGGGAGCTGTTTTTT. Translation gives CAWKQQLNTGELFF. The V and J genes are TRBV30 and TRBJ2-2; the D is unclear. Per germline, CDR1 GTSNPN and CDR2 SVGIG (reference sequence). This CDR3 has 14 residues. V dropped 4 bases and J dropped 1 base, with 10 bases sitting between them. Full variable domain (outside the CDR3, taken from reference TRBV30 and TRBJ2-2): SQTIHQWPATLVQPVGSPLSLECTVEGTSNPNLYWYRQAAGRGLQLLFYSVGIGQISSEVPQNLSASRPQDRQFILSSKKLLLSDSGFYLCAWKQQLNTGELFFGEGSRLTVL.

CDR3 loop: CSAPRGNEQFF. DNA for the CDR3: TGCAGTGCCCCAAGGGGGAATGAGCAGTTCTTC. The chain couples TRBV20-1 to TRBJ2-1; the D gene is possibly TRBD1 (6 bases). Between the trimmed V and J ends, which lost 6 bases and 7 bases, there was a span of 10 bases. The CDR3 runs to 11 residues. Germline CDR1 is DFQATT and CDR2 is SNEGSKA (reference sequence).

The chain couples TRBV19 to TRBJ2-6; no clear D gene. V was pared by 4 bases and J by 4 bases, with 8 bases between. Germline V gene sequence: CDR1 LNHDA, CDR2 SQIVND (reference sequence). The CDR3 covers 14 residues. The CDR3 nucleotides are TGTGCCAGTAGTAAAGCGACAGGGGCCAACGTCCTGACTTTC. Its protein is CASSKATGANVLTF.

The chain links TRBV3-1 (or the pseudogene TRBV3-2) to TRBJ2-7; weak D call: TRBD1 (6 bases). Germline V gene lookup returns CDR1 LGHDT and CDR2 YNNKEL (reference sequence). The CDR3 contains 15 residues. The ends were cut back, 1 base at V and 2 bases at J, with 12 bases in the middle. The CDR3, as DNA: TGTGCCAGCAGCCAAGGCGACAGGTCCCCCTACGAGCAGTACTTC. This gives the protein CASSQGDRSPYEQYF.

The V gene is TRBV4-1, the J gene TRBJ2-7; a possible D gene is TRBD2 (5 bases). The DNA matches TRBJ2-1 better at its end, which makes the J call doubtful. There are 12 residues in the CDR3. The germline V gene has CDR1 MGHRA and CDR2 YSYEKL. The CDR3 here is CASSQGGNEQFF. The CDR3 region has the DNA TGCGCCAGCAGCCAAGGAGGGAATGAGCAGTTCTTC.

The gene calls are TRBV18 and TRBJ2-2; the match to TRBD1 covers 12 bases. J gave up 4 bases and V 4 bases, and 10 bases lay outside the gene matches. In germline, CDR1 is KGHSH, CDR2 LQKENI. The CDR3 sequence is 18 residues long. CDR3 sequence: CASSLFSPGQGATGELFF. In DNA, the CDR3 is TGTGCCAGCTCACTCTTTTCTCCGGGACAGGGGGCCACCGGGGAGCTGTTTTTT.

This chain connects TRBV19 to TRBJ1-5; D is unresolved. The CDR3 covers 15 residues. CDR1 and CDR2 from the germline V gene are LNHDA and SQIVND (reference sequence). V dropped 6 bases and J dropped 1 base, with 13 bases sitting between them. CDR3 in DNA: TGTGCCAGTAGGACCGCTACACGGAGCAATCAGCCCCAGCATTTT. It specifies CASRTATRSNQPQHF.

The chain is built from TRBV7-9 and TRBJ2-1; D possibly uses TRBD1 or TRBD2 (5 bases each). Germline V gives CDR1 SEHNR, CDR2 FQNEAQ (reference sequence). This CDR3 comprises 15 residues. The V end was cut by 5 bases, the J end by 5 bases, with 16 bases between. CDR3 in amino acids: CASSVGTLINNEQFF. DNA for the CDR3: TGTGCCAGCAGCGTCGGGACCCTGATCAACAATGAGCAGTTCTTC. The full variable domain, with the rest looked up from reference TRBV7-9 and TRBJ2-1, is DTGVSQNPRHKITKRGQNVTFRCDPISEHNRLYWYRQTLGQGPEFLTYFQNEAQLEKSRLLSDRFSAERPKGSFSTLEIQRTEQGDSAMYLCASSVGTLINNEQFFGPGTRLTVL.

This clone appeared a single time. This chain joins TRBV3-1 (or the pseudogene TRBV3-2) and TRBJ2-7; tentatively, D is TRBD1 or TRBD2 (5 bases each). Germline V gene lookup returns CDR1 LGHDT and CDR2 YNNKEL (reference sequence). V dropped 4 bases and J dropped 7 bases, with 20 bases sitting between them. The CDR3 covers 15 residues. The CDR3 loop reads CASSRRDEGLWEQYF. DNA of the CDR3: TGTGCCAGCAGCCGCCGGGACGAGGGGTTATGGGAGCAGTACTTC.

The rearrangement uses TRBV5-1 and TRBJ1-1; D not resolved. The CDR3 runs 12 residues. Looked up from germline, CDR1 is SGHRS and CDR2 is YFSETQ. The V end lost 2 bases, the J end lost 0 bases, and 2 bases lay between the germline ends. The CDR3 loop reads CASSFMNTEAFF. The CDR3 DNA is TGCGCCAGCAGCTTCATGAACACTGAAGCTTTCTTT.

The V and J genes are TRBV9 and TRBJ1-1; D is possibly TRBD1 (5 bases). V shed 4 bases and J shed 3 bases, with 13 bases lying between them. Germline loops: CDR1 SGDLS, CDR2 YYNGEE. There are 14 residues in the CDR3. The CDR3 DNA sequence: TGTGCCAGCAGCCTCCAGGGAGGAGACACTGAAGCTTTCTTT. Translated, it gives CASSLQGGDTEAFF.

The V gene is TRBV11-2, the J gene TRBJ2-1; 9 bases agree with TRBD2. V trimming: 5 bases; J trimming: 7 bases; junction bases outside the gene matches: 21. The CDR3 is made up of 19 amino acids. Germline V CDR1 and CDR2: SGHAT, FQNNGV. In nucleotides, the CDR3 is TGTGCCAGCAGCACGCGCCACGTTAGCGGGAGAGGGGTATTGAATGAGCAGTTCTTC. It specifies CASSTRHVSGRGVLNEQFF.